This T cell receptor (beta chain) was sequenced in a study of T cells in Graves' hyperthyroidism and ophthalmopathy (dated by TCRdb to the late 2010s). In the study overall: Peripheral blood samples were taken at the time of initial diagnosis, prior to any treatment. TCR V-J signatures able to tell the groups apart were searched for in a discovery cohort of 100 patients, of whom over 40 had Graves' ophthalmopathy and around 57 had stable Graves' hyperthyroidism. Prospective prediction of ophthalmopathy was tested in an independent validation cohort consisting of about 19 hyperthyroidism patients and around 16 patients who later progressed to ophthalmopathy. The 100 discovery patients were randomly split 7:3 into training and test sets. In six Graves' hyperthyroidism patients, the study also compared T-cell repertoires from thyroid tissue with T-cell repertoires from blood. Following sampling, methimazole starting at 30 mg daily was given to hyperthyroidism patients, and high-dose intravenous methylprednisolone was given to ophthalmopathy patients. The paper describes TCR Vbeta CDR3 sequencing of more than 120 peripheral blood samples, made up of 43 ophthalmopathy patients, over 70 hyperthyroidism patients and about 17 progressor patients. What the work shows at the level of the full study, not this receptor alone: In cross-validation, a model built on a 13 V-J signature told ophthalmopathy apart from stable hyperthyroidism with 85% to 90% sensitivity and roughly 83% specificity, and in testing the same model reached 80%/75%. In validation, the model predicted progression to ophthalmopathy with 60% to 71% sensitivity and 72% to 85% specificity, a median of around 6.6 months before onset. Most expanded thyroid clonotypes (frequency above 0.001) were also detected in blood, a finding suggesting that blood repertoires may reflect thyroid immune responses. Sample size was not statistically predetermined, and investigators were not blinded to group allocation.

CDR1 and CDR2 (DFQATT, SNEGSKA) derive from the germline V gene (reference sequence). The V end loses 3 bases and the J end loses 4 bases, and a stretch of 10 bases separates them. The CDR3 numbers 13 residues from cysteine through phenylalanine. Left in the record is the CDR3 DNA by itself, 39 bases read in frame from the first base. This clonotype turned up a few times. Its antigen remains unidentified. No much larger clonotype is one base removed from it; base qualities were not supplied. Ophthalmopathy patients had moderately to severely active disease, Clinical Activity Score of at least 3, NOSPECS grade of at least 4, and duration under 3 months. Patients with uncontrolled infections, other autoimmune diseases, pregnancy or lactation were excluded. Diagnoses were established on the basis of clinical symptoms, serum thyroxine and TRAb, thyroid ultrasound, and orbital computed tomography. PBMCs were separated from roughly 9.6 ml of fresh peripheral blood using Ficoll-Paque density gradient centrifugation. Trizol reagent was used to extract total RNA, and RNA quality was then checked on an Agilent 2100 Bioanalyzer.

Amplification of TCR beta CDR3 regions was carried out from RNA transcripts. For the first round of RT-PCR on the TCR CDR3, the HTBI primer set was used together with the Qiagen OneStep RT-PCR kit. Libraries were constructed in a second round of multiplex PCR, after which size selection and purification were performed. Paired-end sequencing of the libraries was performed with 100 bp reads on an Illumina HiSeq2000. From the authors' description of their analysis: SOAPnuke was used to process the raw data, removing reads that contained adapters or uncalled bases, had a mean Phred below 15, or lacked an exact match to the constant primer or identifier. COPE v1.2.5 was used to merge the high-quality paired reads, and each unique nucleotide sequence was defined as a clonotype. MiTCR v1.1 was used to align the clonotypes against IMGT TRBV, TRBD and TRBJ reference segments. Only V-J combinations with frequency above 0.0001, covering 99% to 99.2% of repertoires, were analysed. A TCS score was defined as the ratio of F50 (clonal expansion) to E x V (chaos), with BLOSUM62-based TCRdist applied between CDR3 peptides within each V-J. Welch's t-statistics and random forest reduced just over 500 V-J features to 13, which were used in a naive Bayes classifier (R e1071). In-frame beta chains were kept once TCRdb had trimmed the public reads at Q25 with fastp and called clones with MiXCR. Identical CDR3 proteins give one entry, which carries the most common genes and DNA. TCRdb, not the original authors, processed these V and J calls. For this sample the table gives 500,000 to 650,000 distinct CDR3 sequences, of which about 14% were detected only once. Under 15% of the sample goes to the ten largest clones.

The sequence links TRBV20-1 to TRBJ1-3; the D segment cannot be called with confidence. This sequence originates from a woman aged 50 to 65 with Graves' ophthalmopathy. The specimen sequenced was blood. The nucleotide sequence is TGCAGTGCTAGTTCTGGGTCCGGAAACACCATATATTTT. This codes for CSASSGSGNTIYF.